This T cell receptor beta chain was recovered during a study of blood T cell repertoires in COVID-19. Study-wide context: Samples taken during acute and convalescent COVID-19 were collected in the United States, Italy and Spain. The analysed material was cDNA or gDNA that came from T cells, B-cell-depleted T cells, or PBMCs.

Methods used by the authors: Estimated nucleated cell counts came from reference gene primer amplification. The data were produced by immunoSEQ multiplex PCR, yet TCRdb's version contains in-frame clones alone and is incomplete. D and trimming were read from the DNA, whereas the V and J calls and clone size are those reported in that table. The table has about 170,000 clones, roughly nine tenths seen once. V was pared by 4 bases and J by 3 bases, with 10 bases between. CDR1 and CDR2 (germline): MNHEY, SVGEGT. This CDR3 is built from 14 residues. The chain carries TRBV6-2 or TRBV6-3 and TRBJ1-5, with D hard to call. The sequenced sample was peripheral blood. The TCR was taken from an older woman with COVID-19, enrolled during active disease. The CDR3 region is CASSFRQANQPQHF. In DNA, the CDR3 is TGTGCCAGCAGTTTTCGGCAGGCCAATCAGCCCCAGCATTTT.